The clone carrying this T cell receptor beta chain appeared a few times. V was clipped by 2 bases and J by 4 bases, with 12 bases between them. Germline CDR1 SGHNT, CDR2 YYREEE (reference sequence). This CDR3 region has 14 residues. The sample originates from a study of blood T cell repertoires in COVID-19. Study-level information: From the United States, Italy and Spain came samples of acute and convalescent COVID-19. From T cells, B-cell-depleted T cells, or PBMCs came the material, which was cDNA or gDNA.

In the original processing: Scientists estimated how many nucleated cells there were by amplifying reference gene primers. Data came from immunoSEQ multiplex PCR; TCRdb stores just in-frame clones and leaves some out. V and J calls and clone size follow that table, whereas D and trimming were derived from the DNA. Among around 100,000 clones listed, 86% were seen once. The specimen was peripheral blood. The chain has TRBV5-4 and TRBJ1-1; D possibly corresponds to TRBD1 (5 bases). The TCR originated in an elderly man with acute or convalescent COVID-19. The chain's CDR3 is CASSLRGASTEAFF. As DNA, the CDR3 is TGTGCCAGCAGCTTAAGGGGCGCGAGCACTGAAGCTTTCTTT.